The entry that follows covers one T cell receptor (beta chain) sequence. The antigen remains undetermined. The data were taken from a study of T cell repertoires in cytomegalovirus infection. The CDR3 is made up of 16 amino acids. J gave up 5 bases and V 2 bases, and 6 bases lay outside the gene matches. MiXCR was run by TCRdb on the reads, yielding one entry per CDR3 protein. This sample has some 350,000 distinct CDR3 sequences, with about 32% found just once. The chain has TRBV12-3 or TRBV12-4 and TRBJ2-2, with 9 bases matching TRBD1. The specimen was cultured PBMCs, collected from culture after CMV antigen stimulation. The TCR was taken from a human donor in good health (CMV status not recorded). Some clones in this sample may be carry-over from other donors' samples. The CDR3 region has the DNA TGTGCCAGCAGTTTAATGATGGGACAGGGTACCGGGGAGCTGTTTTTT. The encoded protein is CASSLMMGQGTGELFF.